This T cell receptor (beta chain) was sequenced for a study of early T cells in non-severe SARS-CoV-2 infection. MiXCR, applied by TCRdb to the 5' RACE reads, yields one record per CDR3 protein. The sample carries roughly 55,000 distinct CDR3 sequences, approximately 10% recorded once. V shed 0 bases and J 3 bases; nucleotides not matched to a gene: 0. The germline V gene encodes CDR1 LGHDT and CDR2 YNNKEL (reference sequence). This CDR3 has 16 amino acids. The chain joins TRBV3-1 to TRBJ2-3; 13 nucleotides line up with TRBD2. This sequence originates from an adult who was a healthcare worker with PCR-confirmed SARS-CoV-2 infection or an uninfected control (not recorded which). The sequenced material came from whole blood. The CDR3 spells CASSQETSGRTDTQYF. The CDR3 DNA reads as TGTGCCAGCAGCCAAGAGACTAGCGGGAGGACAGATACGCAGTATTTT.